This TCR beta chain was recovered during a study of Graves' ophthalmopathy and Graves' hyperthyroidism. This clonotype was detected many times. Its antigen is currently unknown. Study-level results: A 13-signature model separated ophthalmopathy from stable hyperthyroidism, reaching roughly 85% sensitivity and roughly 84% specificity cross-validated.

This CDR3 comprises 14 residues. Between the trimmed V and J ends, which lost 5 bases and 6 bases, there was a span of 17 bases. Looked up from germline, CDR1 is MRHNA and CDR2 is SNTAGT. Scientists amplified the TCR beta CDR3 regions from RNA transcripts. HTBI-primed first-round RT-PCR preceded second-round multiplex PCR. Each CDR3 protein gets one entry after TCRdb re-called the multiplex PCR reads with MiXCR. Of about 420,000 distinct CDR3 sequences detected, roughly 21% appear once; the ten largest clones hold around 3.2%. Aged 18 to 65, hyperthyroidism patients had been newly diagnosed, with under 2 months' duration.

The receptor was isolated from a young woman with stable Graves' hyperthyroidism. The chain couples TRBV6-4 to TRBJ2-7; D tentatively fits TRBD1 or TRBD2 (5 bases each). Sample: peripheral blood. The DNA of the CDR3 is TGTGCCAGCAGTCCGGGACCGGACCCAACCGAGCAGTACTTC. Translation: CASSPGPDPTEQYF.